The 10 T cell receptor beta chains given below trace back to one sample, sequenced in a study of blood T cell repertoires in COVID-19 (dated by TCRdb to about 2020). The library was generated by the immunoSEQ multiplex PCR assay. This immuneACCESS table, as held by TCRdb, lists in-frame sequences with V and J called but not all clones. Of the missing ones, under half trace to an unresolved V gene in checked studies; the others have no known cause. A total of some 220,000 clones appear in this sample, around 90% of them only once. Clones ranked in the top ten supply roughly 2.5% of the sample. The specimen was PBMCs or T cells enriched from blood (not recorded which). These receptors were taken from a woman in her 30s who had recovered from COVID-19.

The chain recombines TRBV6-2 or TRBV6-3 with TRBJ1-6, with unresolved D. The germline V and J ends were trimmed by 2 bases and 9 bases, with 20 bases remaining between them. This CDR3 has 17 amino acids. Germline CDR1 MNHEY, CDR2 SVGEGT. The CDR3, as DNA: TGTGCCAGCAGTTACAACCCGCAGCGGGTGGAAGGTTCACCCCTCCACTTT. Translation gives CASSYNPQRVEGSPLHF.

The chain uses TRBV5-1 and TRBJ2-3; 7 bases are shared with TRBD2. The CDR3 is 14 amino acids. Per the germline V gene, CDR1 is SGHRS and CDR2 is YFSETQ. After removal of 5 bases from V and 0 bases from J, the junction contained 3 bases not matched to a gene. This CDR3 is CASSERGSTDTQYF. CDR3 in DNA: TGCGCCAGCAGTGAGCGGGGAAGCACAGATACGCAGTATTTT.

CDR3 sequence reads: CASSFQINEKLFF. The CDR3 nucleotides read TGTGCCAGCAGTTTTCAAATCAATGAAAAACTGTTTTTT. The chain employs TRBV12-3 or TRBV12-4 and TRBJ1-4, with D hard to call. V lost 3 bases to trimming and J lost 5 bases, with 7 bases between them. The CDR3 extends over 13 amino acids.

The chain recombines TRBV27 with TRBJ2-7; 11 bases map to TRBD1. The germline gives CDR1 MNHEY, CDR2 SMNVEV (reference sequence). This CDR3 has 14 residues. The V segment lost 8 bases and the J segment 6 bases; nucleotides outside the gene matches: 9. Here the CDR3 DNA reads TGTGCCAGCGGCACGGGACAGGGGGTTTTCGAGCAGTACTTC. This translates into CASGTGQGVFEQYF.

The chain couples TRBV11-2 to TRBJ2-3; TRBD2 matches 10 bases. The CDR3 is made up of 18 amino acids. Germline CDR1 is SGHAT and CDR2 is FQNNGV. The V segment lost 3 bases and the J segment 1 base; nucleotides outside the gene matches: 10. The CDR3 here is CASSLGRAGGPGTDTQYF. The DNA of the CDR3 is TGTGCCAGCAGCTTGGGGCGAGCGGGGGGGCCCGGCACAGATACGCAGTATTTT.

The J gene is TRBJ1-1, the V gene TRBV2; D is perhaps TRBD1 (6 bases). Germline CDR1 SNHLY, CDR2 FYNNEI. The CDR3 runs 14 residues. Between the trimmed V and J ends, which lost 3 bases and 1 base, there was a span of 9 bases. DNA for the CDR3: TGTGCCAGCAGTGACGACAGGAAGAACACTGAAGCTTTCTTT. This gives the protein CASSDDRKNTEAFF.

The chain couples TRBV7-2 to TRBJ2-3; 9 bases map to TRBD2. With 1 base clipped from V and 2 bases from J, the junction kept 10 bases outside the gene matches. Germline V gene sequence: CDR1 SGHTA, CDR2 FQGNSA. The CDR3 is 18 residues long. This CDR3 reads CASSLVYRSGGVTDTQYF. The CDR3 nucleotides read TGTGCCAGCAGCTTAGTTTACCGTAGCGGGGGAGTCACAGATACGCAGTATTTT.

V gene TRBV4-1 combines with J gene TRBJ1-1, with D possibly being TRBD1 (5 bases). V was pared by 6 bases and J by 0 bases, with 14 bases between. This CDR3 comprises 15 residues. Germline V gene lookup returns CDR1 MGHRA and CDR2 YSYEKL. CDR3 coding DNA: TGCGCCAGCAGTCACCTTCTACAGGTGAACACTGAAGCTTTCTTT. Its protein is CASSHLLQVNTEAFF.

V and J are TRBV11-3 and TRBJ1-1; no clear D. V was trimmed by 5 bases and J by 3 bases, leaving 10 bases between them. The CDR3 is made up of 13 amino acids. Germline V gives CDR1 SGHNT, CDR2 YENEEA. CDR3 region: CASSNFGDTEAFF. The CDR3 nucleotides read TGTGCCAGCAGCAACTTTGGAGACACTGAAGCTTTCTTT. Full variable domain (remainder filled in from reference TRBV11-3 and TRBJ1-1): EAGVVQSPRYKIIEKKQPVAFWCNPISGHNTLYWYLQNLGQGPELLIRYENEEAVDDSQLPKDRFSAERLKGVDSTLKIQPAELGDSAVYLCASSNFGDTEAFFGQGTRLTVV.

The rearrangement joins TRBV27 to TRBJ1-2, with TRBD1 identical over 8 bases. The germline V gene has CDR1 MNHEY and CDR2 SMNVEV (reference sequence). This CDR3 is 15 amino acids long. Trimming took 8 bases from V and 3 from J; bases not matched to a gene: 11. CDR3 sequence reads: CASRHLQGVHYGYTF. Written as DNA, the CDR3 is TGTGCCAGCCGCCATCTACAGGGGGTTCACTATGGCTACACCTTC.